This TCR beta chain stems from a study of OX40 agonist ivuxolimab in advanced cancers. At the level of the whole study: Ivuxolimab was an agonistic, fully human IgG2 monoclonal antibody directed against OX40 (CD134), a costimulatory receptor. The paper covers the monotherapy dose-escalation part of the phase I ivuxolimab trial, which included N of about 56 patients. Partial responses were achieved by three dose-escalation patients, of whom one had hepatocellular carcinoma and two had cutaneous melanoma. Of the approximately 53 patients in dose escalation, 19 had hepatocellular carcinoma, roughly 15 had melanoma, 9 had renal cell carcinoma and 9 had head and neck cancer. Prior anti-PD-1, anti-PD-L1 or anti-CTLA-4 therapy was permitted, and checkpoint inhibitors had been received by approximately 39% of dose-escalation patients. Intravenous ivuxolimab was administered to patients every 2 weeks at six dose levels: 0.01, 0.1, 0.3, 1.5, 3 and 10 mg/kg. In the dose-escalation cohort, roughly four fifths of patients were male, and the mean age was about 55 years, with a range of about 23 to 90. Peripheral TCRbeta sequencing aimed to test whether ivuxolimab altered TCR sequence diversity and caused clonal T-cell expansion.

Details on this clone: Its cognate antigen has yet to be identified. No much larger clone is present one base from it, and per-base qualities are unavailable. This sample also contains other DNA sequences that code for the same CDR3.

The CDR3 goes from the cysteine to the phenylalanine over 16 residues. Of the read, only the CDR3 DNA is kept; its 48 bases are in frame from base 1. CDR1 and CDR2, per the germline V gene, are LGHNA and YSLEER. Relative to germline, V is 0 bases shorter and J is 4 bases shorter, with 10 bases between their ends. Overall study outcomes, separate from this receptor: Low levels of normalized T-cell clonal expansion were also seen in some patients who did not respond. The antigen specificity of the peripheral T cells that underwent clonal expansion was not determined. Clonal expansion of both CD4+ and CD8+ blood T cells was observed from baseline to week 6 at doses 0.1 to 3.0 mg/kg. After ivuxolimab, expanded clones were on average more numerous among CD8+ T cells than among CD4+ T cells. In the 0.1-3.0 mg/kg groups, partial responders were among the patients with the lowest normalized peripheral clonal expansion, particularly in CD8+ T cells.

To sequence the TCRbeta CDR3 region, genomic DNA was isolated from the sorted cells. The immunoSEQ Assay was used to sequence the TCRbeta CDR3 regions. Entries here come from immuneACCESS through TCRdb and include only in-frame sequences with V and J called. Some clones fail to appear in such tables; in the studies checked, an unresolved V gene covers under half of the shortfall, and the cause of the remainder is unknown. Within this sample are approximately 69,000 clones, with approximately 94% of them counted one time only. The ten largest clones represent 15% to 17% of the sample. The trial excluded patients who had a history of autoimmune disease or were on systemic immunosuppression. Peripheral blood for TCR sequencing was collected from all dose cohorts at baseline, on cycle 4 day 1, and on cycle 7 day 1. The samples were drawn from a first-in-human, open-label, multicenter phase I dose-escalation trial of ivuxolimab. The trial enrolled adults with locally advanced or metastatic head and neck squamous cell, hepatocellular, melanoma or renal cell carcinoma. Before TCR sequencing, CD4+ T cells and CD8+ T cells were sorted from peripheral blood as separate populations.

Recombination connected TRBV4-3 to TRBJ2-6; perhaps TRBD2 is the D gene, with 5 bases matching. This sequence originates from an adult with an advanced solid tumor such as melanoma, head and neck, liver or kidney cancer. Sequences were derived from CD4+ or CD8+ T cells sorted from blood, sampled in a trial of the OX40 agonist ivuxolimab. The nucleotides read TGCGCCAGCAGCCAAGATAGAGGGTCCGGGGCCAACGTCCTGACTTTC. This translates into CASSQDRGSGANVLTF.